This entry concerns a single T cell receptor (beta chain). The clone's antigen remains unknown. Base qualities are not recorded, but no much larger clone differs from it by a single base. CD8 naive samples were obtained by positive selection for CCR7 among CD45RO-negative cells, yielding a CD45RA+CCR7+ population from which TemRA cells were excluded. Healthy HIV-negative adults with no recently reported acute infections or vaccinations were included as donors. Only Caucasian adults living in Nashville, Tennessee, USA were represented among the donors. Blood was obtained by leukapheresis, after which PBMCs were separated by Ficoll-Histopaque density gradient centrifugation and cryopreserved in liquid nitrogen vapor phase. Purity and quantity of every magnetically sorted T cell population were checked by analytical flow cytometry. Genomic DNA was isolated from every sorted fraction and measured by UV absorbance on a Nanodrop 2000c.

This specimen comes from a study of shared clonotypes between healthy human individuals (TCRdb year 2020). Concerning the study at large: A couple of women and a few men aged 18 to 49 years were included in the cohort. To estimate repertoire size and how much clonotypes are shared between individuals, the study performed deep sequencing of blood TCR repertoires from five healthy adults. For each donor, CD4 naive and CD4 memory were each given three plates, CD8 naive was given two plates, and CD8 memory was given one plate. Libraries were prepared and TCR repertoires were sequenced by different laboratories using diverse techniques, in order to increase sequencing depth and limit assay-specific biases. Per donor, leukapheresis produced somewhere between about 0.85 and 10 billion PBMCs. The paper as a whole reports these results and caveats: Sharing across several donors was observed for around 5% of naive CD4, 3% to 3.5% of naive CD8, 2% to 2.5% of memory CD4, and around 0.42% of memory CD8 clonotypes. Naive subsets generally had larger estimated clonotype richness than memory subsets. Only blood was sampled, and tissue TCR repertoires likely differ from those in blood. Because the study included a small number of donors, the genetic and exposure-history diversity represented was limited. Compared with non-shared clonotypes, the clonotypes found in all four sorted-subset donors had higher generation probabilities. Rarefaction of sorted-subset datasets indicated incomplete sequencing despite the large sequencing depth. Pairwise subsampling led to the expectation that sequencing depth would affect the degree of clonotype sharing among donors.

TCR CDR3 regions were amplified from genomic DNA by multiplex PCR using the deep immunoSEQ assay. Extracted genomic DNA from each cell subset was distributed evenly across all wells of several immunoSEQ 96-well plates, and each plate was treated as a replicate. For sorted subsets, around 200 ng genomic DNA, equal to 30,000 or so T cell genomes, was loaded into each replicate PCR. The purified libraries were quantified using a Qubit 3.0 fluorometer, sized with a Bioanalyzer 2100, and then quantified again using the KAPA Library Quantification kit. Every immunoSEQ 96-well plate was sequenced on a separate single-read 150-cycle Illumina NextSeq 550 flow cell. In the paper's pipeline: Because the immunoSEQ output held only junctional sequences and lacked quality scores, the filtering could not match the filtering applied to full-length reads. To assign V/J genes and CDR3, sequences were annotated using PyIR, a Python wrapper for IgBLAST v1.9, with IMGT germline references. Reads were filtered out if the reads had weak V/J assignments (E-value above 1e-6), no CDR3, stop codons, out-of-frame junctions, or ambiguous translated residues. A V3J clonotype was defined by an identical inferred V gene, J gene, and CDR3 amino acid sequence. To compute the percentage overlap between repertoires, the number of shared unique clonotypes was divided by the size of the smaller repertoire. Richness of each repertoire was evaluated using RTK rarefaction, the Chao1 estimator, and Recon v2.1 estimates of unobserved clonotypes. Generation probabilities for all TCRbeta clonotypes obtained by the gDNA method from four donors were computed using OLGA. This immuneACCESS table, as held by TCRdb, lists in-frame sequences with V and J called but not all clones. Of the missing ones, under half trace to an unresolved V gene in checked studies; the others have no known cause. From that table come the V and J calls and clone size; the DNA was used to work out D and trimming. This sample comprises some 800,000 clones, around 92% of them detected only once. Around 24% of the sample is held by the ten biggest clonotypes.

The TCR sequence derives from a man aged 30 to 39 in good health. Sequenced: naive CD8+ T cells sorted from blood. This specimen's cell subset or site label, per the study, means: CD45RA+CCR7+.

The nucleotides are TGCGCCAGCAGCCAAGATACGGTGCGGGAGACCCAGTACTTC. The encoded protein is CASSQDTVRETQYF. The chain employs TRBV4-3 and TRBJ2-5; no D gene is confidently identified. The CDR3 holds 14 amino acids from the cysteine to the phenylalanine. The entry retains the CDR3 DNA only, 42 bases that are in frame from base 1. The V and J ends are trimmed by 0 bases and 5 bases, leaving 10 bases between them. The germline V gene provides CDR1 LGHNA and CDR2 YSLEER.